This T cell receptor (beta chain) was captured in a study of CD8 T cells in ankylosing spondylitis. Findings of the study overall: A TCR beta motif of roughly 8 highly homologous variants seemed to mark ankylosing spondylitis blood. Peripheral blood held disease-linked clones only at relatively low frequency, and these were CD8+. Matched ankylosing spondylitis synovial fluid reportedly contained a significantly enriched population of disease-linked clones.

The authors made TCR beta libraries by quantitative 5'-RACE with molecular barcodes. In TCRdb, the 5' RACE reads were re-called with MiXCR into one record per CDR3 protein. The sample has some 150,000 distinct CDR3 sequences; 9.5% to 12% are singletons. This clonotype was recorded many times. What it recognizes is unknown. The junction departs from the called germline gene at one end, perhaps through a read error. Germline V gives CDR1 SGHRS, CDR2 YFSETQ. The CDR3 is 13 amino acids. Source material: blood, either unsorted or a sorted T cell fraction (not recorded which). The sequence was obtained from a female donor with ankylosing spondylitis or in good health (not recorded which). The chain employs TRBV5-1 and TRBJ1-1; D is uncertain. CDR3 coding DNA: TGCGCCAGCAGCCCGCAGACGGAGGGTAAGCAACGATTT. This codes for CASSPQTEGKQRF.